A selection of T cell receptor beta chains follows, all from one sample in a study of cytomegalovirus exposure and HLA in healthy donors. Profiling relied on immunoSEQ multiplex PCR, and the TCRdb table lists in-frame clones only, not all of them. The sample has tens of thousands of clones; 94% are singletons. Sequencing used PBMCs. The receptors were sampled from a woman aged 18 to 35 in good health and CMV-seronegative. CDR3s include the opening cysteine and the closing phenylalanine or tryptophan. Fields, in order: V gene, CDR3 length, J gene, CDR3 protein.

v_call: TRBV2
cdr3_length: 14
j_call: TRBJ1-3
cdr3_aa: CASSSMGQGNTIYF

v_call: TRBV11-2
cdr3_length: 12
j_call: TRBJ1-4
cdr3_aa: CASSFLSGKLFF

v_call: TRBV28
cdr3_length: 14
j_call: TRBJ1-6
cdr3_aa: CASRASGYNSPLHF

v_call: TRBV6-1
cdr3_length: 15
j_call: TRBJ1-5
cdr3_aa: CASRAGTGSNQPQHF

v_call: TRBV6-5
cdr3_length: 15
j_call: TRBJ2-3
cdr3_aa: CASTRWQGAGDTQYF

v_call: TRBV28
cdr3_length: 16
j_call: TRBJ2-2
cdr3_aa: CASSLFGTGWSGELFF

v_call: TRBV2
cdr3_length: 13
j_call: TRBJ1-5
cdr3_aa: CASTGGWNQPQHF

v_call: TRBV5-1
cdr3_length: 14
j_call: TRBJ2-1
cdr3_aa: CASSLQQVYNEQFF

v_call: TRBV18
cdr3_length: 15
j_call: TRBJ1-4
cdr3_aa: CASSPFTGGGEKLFF

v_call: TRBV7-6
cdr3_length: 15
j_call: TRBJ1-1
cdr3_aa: CASSLQYTGNTEAFF

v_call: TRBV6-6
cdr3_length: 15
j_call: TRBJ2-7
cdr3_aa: CASRTNRDSSYEQYF

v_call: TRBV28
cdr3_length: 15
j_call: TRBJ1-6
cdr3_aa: CASSFSGGAGSPLHF

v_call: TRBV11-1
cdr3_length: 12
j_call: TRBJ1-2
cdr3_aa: CASSLSGSDYTF

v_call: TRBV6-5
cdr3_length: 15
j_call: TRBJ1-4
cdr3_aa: CASSYSGTGYEKLFF

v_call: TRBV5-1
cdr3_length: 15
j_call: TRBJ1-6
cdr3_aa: CASSLGQGVGSPLHF

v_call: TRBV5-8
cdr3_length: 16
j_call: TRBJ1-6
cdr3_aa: CASSPGGGAYNSPLHF

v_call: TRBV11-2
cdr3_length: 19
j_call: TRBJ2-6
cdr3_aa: CASTSQYEREGAGANVLTF

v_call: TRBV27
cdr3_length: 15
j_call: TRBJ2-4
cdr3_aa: CASSYEGVAKNIQYF

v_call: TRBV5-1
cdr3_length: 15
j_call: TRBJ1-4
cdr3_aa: CASSTTGLGSEKLFF

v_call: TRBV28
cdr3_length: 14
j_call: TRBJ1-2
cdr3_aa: CASSYGQANYGYTF

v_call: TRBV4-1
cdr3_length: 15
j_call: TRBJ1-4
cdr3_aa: CASSHFGGSNEKLFF

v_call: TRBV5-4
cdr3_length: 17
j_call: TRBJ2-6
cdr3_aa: CAIQRGNRGIGANVLTF

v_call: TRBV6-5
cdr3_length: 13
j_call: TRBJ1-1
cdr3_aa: CASRNPGLRKAFF

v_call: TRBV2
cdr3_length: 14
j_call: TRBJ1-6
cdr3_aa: CATKKGQGLSPLHF

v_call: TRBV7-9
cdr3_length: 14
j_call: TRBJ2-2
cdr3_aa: CASSYDWGGGELFF

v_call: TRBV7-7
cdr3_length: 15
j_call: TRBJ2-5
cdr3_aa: CASTLGRGGRETQYF

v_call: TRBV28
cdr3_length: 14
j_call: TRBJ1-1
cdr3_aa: CASSWGGAATEAFF

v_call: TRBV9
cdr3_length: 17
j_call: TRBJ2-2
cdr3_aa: CASSVGGGGAPIGELFF

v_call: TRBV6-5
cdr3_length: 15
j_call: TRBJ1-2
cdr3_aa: CASIQGTGVYYGYTF

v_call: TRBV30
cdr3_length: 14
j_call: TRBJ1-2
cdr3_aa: CAWSVRQGASGYTF

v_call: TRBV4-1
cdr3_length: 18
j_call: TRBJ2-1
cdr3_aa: CASSQVPGHFFSYNEQFF